Sequencing of this TCR beta chain was carried out in a study of blood T cell repertoires in COVID-19. Looking at the study overall: Samples came from the United States, Italy and Spain, spanning acute and convalescent COVID-19. T cells, B-cell-depleted T cells, or PBMCs supplied cDNA or gDNA.

The germline CDR1 and CDR2 sequences are SNHLY and FYNNEI. The trim removed 4 bases at V and 2 bases at J, leaving 2 bases unmatched. This CDR3 contains 14 residues. As handled by the study authors: How many nucleated cells were present was estimated from reference gene primer amplification. The protocol was immunoSEQ multiplex PCR, while the TCRdb copy is restricted to in-frame clones and leaves out a portion. The V and J calls and clone size are taken from that table; D and trimming were inferred from the DNA. The sample includes about 60,000 clones, approximately 91% of them seen just once. The chain combines TRBV2 with TRBJ2-3, with 8 nucleotides matching TRBD1. The sequencing sample was made of peripheral blood. This TCR was sampled from a human donor in a cohort sampled during active COVID-19. The CDR3 region has the DNA TGTGCCAGCAGTGTGGACAGGGACACAGATACGCAGTATTTT. It codes for CASSVDRDTDTQYF.